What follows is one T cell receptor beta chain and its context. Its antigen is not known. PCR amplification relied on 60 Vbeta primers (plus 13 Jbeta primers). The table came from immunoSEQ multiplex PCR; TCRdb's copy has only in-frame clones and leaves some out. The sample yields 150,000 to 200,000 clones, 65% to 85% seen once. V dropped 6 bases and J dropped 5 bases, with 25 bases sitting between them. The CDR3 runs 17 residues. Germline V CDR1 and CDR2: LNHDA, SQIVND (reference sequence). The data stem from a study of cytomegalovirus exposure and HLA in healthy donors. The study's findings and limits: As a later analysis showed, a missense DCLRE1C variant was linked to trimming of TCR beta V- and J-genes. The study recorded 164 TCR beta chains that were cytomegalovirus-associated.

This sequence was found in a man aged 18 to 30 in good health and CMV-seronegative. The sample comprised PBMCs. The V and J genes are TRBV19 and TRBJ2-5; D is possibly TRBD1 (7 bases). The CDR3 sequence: CASSNMRDSWAKETQYF. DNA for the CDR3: TGTGCCAGTAGCAATATGCGGGACAGCTGGGCAAAGGAGACCCAGTACTTC.